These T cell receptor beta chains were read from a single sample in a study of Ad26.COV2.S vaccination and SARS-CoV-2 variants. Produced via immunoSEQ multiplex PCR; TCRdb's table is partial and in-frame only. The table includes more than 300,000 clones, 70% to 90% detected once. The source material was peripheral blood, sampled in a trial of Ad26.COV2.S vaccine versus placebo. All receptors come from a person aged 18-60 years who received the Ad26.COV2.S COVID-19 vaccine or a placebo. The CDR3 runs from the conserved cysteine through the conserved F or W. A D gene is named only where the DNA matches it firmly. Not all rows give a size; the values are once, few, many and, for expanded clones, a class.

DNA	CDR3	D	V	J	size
TGTGCCAGCAGCTTAAGGCTCGGAGGGGCTGAAGCTTTCTTT	CASSLRLGGAEAFF	-	TRBV11-3	TRBJ1-1	-
TGTGCTAGCAGCCAGGGGGGACCCTACAATGAGCAGTTCTTC	CASSQGGPYNEQFF	-	TRBV7-7	TRBJ2-1	few
TGTGCCAGCAGTCTTTCTGGACAGTTTTATGGCTACACCTTC	CASSLSGQFYGYTF	-	TRBV28	TRBJ1-2	-
TGTGCCTGGAGTACCGGGCGGGGGGGAGAAGAGACCCAGTACTTC	CAWSTGRGGEETQYF	TRBD2	TRBV30	TRBJ2-5	-
TGTGCCAGCAGTTACTCGGGGGGGCGGTTAGGTTCACCCCTCCACTTT	CASSYSGGRLGSPLHF	-	TRBV6-5	TRBJ1-6	-
TGTGCCAGCAGCCGCGGATCTAACTATGGCTACACCTTC	CASSRGSNYGYTF	-	TRBV7-3	TRBJ1-2	-
TGTGCCAGCAGCCCTTGGACAGGGGTAGACTCACCCCTCCACTTT	CASSPWTGVDSPLHF	TRBD1	TRBV7-2	TRBJ1-6	-
TGTGCCAGCAGTTCTGAAGGACAGAGACAAGAGACCCAGTACTTC	CASSSEGQRQETQYF	-	TRBV2	TRBJ2-5	few
TGTGCCAGCAGCCTTGACCTCGCCCAGCGGAATTCACCCCTCCACTTT	CASSLDLAQRNSPLHF	-	TRBV14	TRBJ1-6	-
TGCGCCAGCAGTGCAGGGGGCCCCTACTCTGGAAACACCATATATTTT	CASSAGGPYSGNTIYF	TRBD1	TRBV10-2	TRBJ1-3	-
TGTGCCAGCAGCCCAAGGGTCGACAGGGCTATGAACACTGAAGCTTTCTTT	CASSPRVDRAMNTEAFF	TRBD1	TRBV7-8	TRBJ1-1	-
TGTGCCAGCAGTTATCCGGGACAGGGGGCCTATGGCTACACCTTC	CASSYPGQGAYGYTF	TRBD1	TRBV6-5	TRBJ1-2	-
TGTGCCAGCAGCTTCTGGGGGGCTGGCACCGGGGAGCTGTTTTTT	CASSFWGAGTGELFF	-	TRBV11-1	TRBJ2-2	-
TGTGCCAGCAGCTTAGGACAGGTCTATGGCTACACCTTC	CASSLGQVYGYTF	-	TRBV11-2	TRBJ1-2	-
TGTGCTAGTGCCCCACCCGGGACAGGCGGTCGCGGCACCATATATTTT	CASAPPGTGGRGTIYF	TRBD1	TRBV12-5	TRBJ1-3	-
TGTGCCAGCAGCGGTGCAGCAGGGGTTTGGTTGAATGAGCAGTTCTTC	CASSGAAGVWLNEQFF	-	TRBV9	TRBJ2-1	-
TGTGCCAGCAGTCGGCAGAACTACGAGCAGTACTTC	CASSRQNYEQYF	-	TRBV12-3/TRBV12-4	TRBJ2-7	-
TGTGCCAGCAGCCCCCCCACAGGGGGCATCGGGAACGAGCAGTACTTC	CASSPPTGGIGNEQYF	TRBD1	TRBV3-1/TRBV3-2	TRBJ2-7	-
TGTGCCAGCTCACCACGGTCAGTCCACATCAATGAGCAGTTCTTC	CASSPRSVHINEQFF	-	TRBV18	TRBJ2-1	-
TGTGCCAGCAAGGAGCTTTCTCAGTATGGCTACACCTTC	CASKELSQYGYTF	-	TRBV28	TRBJ1-2	once
TGTGCCAGCAGTGATAAAGGGGCTGAAGCTTTCTTT	CASSDKGAEAFF	-	TRBV25-1	TRBJ1-1	-
TGTGCCAGCAGTCCTAGCGGGGGGTACACCGGGGAGCTGTTTTTT	CASSPSGGYTGELFF	TRBD2	TRBV27	TRBJ2-2	-
TGCGCCAGCAGCCTAGCGGGGTCCACCGGGGAGCTGTTTTTT	CASSLAGSTGELFF	TRBD2	TRBV5-1	TRBJ2-2	-
TGTGCCAGCAGCCCTAGTTTGGGCGTTCGGAACACCGGGGAGCTGTTTTTT	CASSPSLGVRNTGELFF	-	TRBV5-4	TRBJ2-2	-
TGTGCCAGCAGCCAAGGATATGTGGGCCCCTACGAGCAGTACTTC	CASSQGYVGPYEQYF	-	TRBV14	TRBJ2-7	-
TGTGCCTGGAGTGTTCCCCGGCTAGCGGGGGGCCGTACAGATACGCAGTATTTT	CAWSVPRLAGGRTDTQYF	TRBD2	TRBV30	TRBJ2-3	-
TGTGCCAGTAGTAAGCGACAGGATGGGACCTATGGCTACACCTTC	CASSKRQDGTYGYTF	-	TRBV19	TRBJ1-2	-
TGTGCCAGCAGCTTACTCCCCCCGGAGGGGGTCGCCGTCTCTGGGGCCAACGTCCTGACTTTC	CASSLLPPEGVAVSGANVLTF	-	TRBV7-6	TRBJ2-6	-
TGTGCCAGCAGCGGGGACATTGAGCAGTTCTTC	CASSGDIEQFF	-	TRBV11-3	TRBJ2-1	-
TGTGCCAGCAGCCAAGATGGGTCGACTAGCGGGGATTGGTACCAAGAGACCCAGTACTTC	CASSQDGSTSGDWYQETQYF	TRBD2	TRBV4-2	TRBJ2-5	-
TGCGCCAGCAGCCAAGGAGGCGGGGGAGTTTCCTACAATGAGCAGTTCTTC	CASSQGGGGVSYNEQFF	TRBD2	TRBV4-1	TRBJ2-1	-
TGTGCCATCAGTGAGTCGGTGCCAGGGATCAACACTGAAGCTTTCTTT	CAISESVPGINTEAFF	-	TRBV10-3	TRBJ1-1	-
TGTGCCACCAGCACCGGTCGGAACACAGATACGCAGTATTTT	CATSTGRNTDTQYF	-	TRBV15	TRBJ2-3	-
TGTGCCATCAGTGAGTTCACAGGGGGGATTACAACTGGCTACACCTTC	CAISEFTGGITTGYTF	TRBD1	TRBV10-3	TRBJ1-2	-
TGTGCCAGTGCGCTGGGACAGAGATATGGCTACACCTTC	CASALGQRYGYTF	TRBD1	TRBV6-5	TRBJ1-2	-
TGTGCCAGCTCGCGGCGAGGGGATAGCAATCAGCCCCAGCATTTT	CASSRRGDSNQPQHF	-	TRBV18	TRBJ1-5	-
TGCGCCAGCAGCATAGCGGGGGGCAATGAGCAGTTCTTC	CASSIAGGNEQFF	TRBD2	TRBV5-1	TRBJ2-1	-
TGCAGCGTTGCTAAAGGTTCCTACGAGCAGTACTTC	CSVAKGSYEQYF	-	TRBV29-1	TRBJ2-7	once
TGTGCCAGCAGCACGGTGGGGGGATCCGGGGAGCTGTTTTTT	CASSTVGGSGELFF	-	TRBV3-1/TRBV3-2	TRBJ2-2	-
TGTGCCAGCAGGTGGGACAGGACACTCCACGAGCAGTACTTC	CASRWDRTLHEQYF	TRBD1	TRBV5-4	TRBJ2-7	-
TGTGCCAGTAGTACCAGAGCCGGGGACCATCAGCCCCAGCATTTT	CASSTRAGDHQPQHF	-	TRBV19	TRBJ1-5	few
TGTGCCAGCAGCGCACTGGTGGGGAGAGGTGAAGCTTTCTTT	CASSALVGRGEAFF	-	TRBV11-2	TRBJ1-1	once
TGTGCCACCAGCAGAGCGGGACAGCGCTACAATGAGCAGTTCTTC	CATSRAGQRYNEQFF	TRBD1	TRBV15	TRBJ2-1	-
TGTGCCAGCAGCTCGGGACGGGGCCAAGAGACCCAGTACTTC	CASSSGRGQETQYF	-	TRBV5-4	TRBJ2-5	-
TGTGCCAGCAGCCCCCAGGTACACTCTGGAAACACCATATATTTT	CASSPQVHSGNTIYF	-	TRBV7-2	TRBJ1-3	-
TGTGCCAGCATAAGGACAGGGTTCACTGAAGCTTTCTTT	CASIRTGFTEAFF	TRBD1	TRBV6-6	TRBJ1-1	-
TGTGCCAGCAGCCCCTGGGCCAGGGTAACCGGGGAGCTGTTTTTT	CASSPWARVTGELFF	-	TRBV11-2	TRBJ2-2	-
TGCAGTGCTAGTAATTACAGGGGGCACAATGAGCAGTTCTTC	CSASNYRGHNEQFF	TRBD1	TRBV20-1	TRBJ2-1	-
TGTGCCAGTAGTCCGCTCCGAGACCCGAAGTACGAGCAGTACTTC	CASSPLRDPKYEQYF	-	TRBV19	TRBJ2-7	-
TGTGCCAGCAGCTTAAGACAGGTCGGAAGAAACACTGAAGCTTTCTTT	CASSLRQVGRNTEAFF	-	TRBV11-1	TRBJ1-1	-
TGTGCCAGCAGCGACCGAACCGGGACAGGGGCCTTATTTTTT	CASSDRTGTGALFF	TRBD1	TRBV3-1/TRBV3-2	TRBJ1-5	-
TGCAGCGTTAAGGGGTTTCAAGAGACCCAGTACTTC	CSVKGFQETQYF	-	TRBV29-1	TRBJ2-5	-
TGTGCCAGCAGCTTACGCCGACTAGCGGGTAACACCGGGGAGCTGTTTTTT	CASSLRRLAGNTGELFF	TRBD2	TRBV7-9	TRBJ2-2	-
TGTGCCAGCAGCTTACAAGGCGATCAGCCCCAGCATTTT	CASSLQGDQPQHF	-	TRBV7-9	TRBJ1-5	once
TGTGCCAGCAGCTTAAATGAGGGACAGATACAAGAGACCCAGTACTTC	CASSLNEGQIQETQYF	TRBD1	TRBV7-2	TRBJ2-5	once
TGTGCCAGCAGCTCCAGACAGGGGGTCTATGGCTACACCTTC	CASSSRQGVYGYTF	TRBD1	TRBV5-4	TRBJ1-2	-